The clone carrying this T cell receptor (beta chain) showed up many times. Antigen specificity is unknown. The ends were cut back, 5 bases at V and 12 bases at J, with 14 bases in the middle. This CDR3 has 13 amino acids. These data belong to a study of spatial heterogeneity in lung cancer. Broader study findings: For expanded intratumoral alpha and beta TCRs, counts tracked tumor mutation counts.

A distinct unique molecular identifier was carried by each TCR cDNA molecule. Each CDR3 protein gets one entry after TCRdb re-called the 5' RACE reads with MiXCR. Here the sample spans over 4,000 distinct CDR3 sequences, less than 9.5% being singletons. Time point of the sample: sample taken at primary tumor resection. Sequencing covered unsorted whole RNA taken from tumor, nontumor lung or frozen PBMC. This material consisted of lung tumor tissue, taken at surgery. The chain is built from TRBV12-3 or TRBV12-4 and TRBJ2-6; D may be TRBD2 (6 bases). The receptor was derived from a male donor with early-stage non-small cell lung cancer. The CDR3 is CASSPRTGVVLTF. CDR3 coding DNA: TGTGCCAGCAGTCCTCGGACGGGGGTCGTCCTGACTTTC.